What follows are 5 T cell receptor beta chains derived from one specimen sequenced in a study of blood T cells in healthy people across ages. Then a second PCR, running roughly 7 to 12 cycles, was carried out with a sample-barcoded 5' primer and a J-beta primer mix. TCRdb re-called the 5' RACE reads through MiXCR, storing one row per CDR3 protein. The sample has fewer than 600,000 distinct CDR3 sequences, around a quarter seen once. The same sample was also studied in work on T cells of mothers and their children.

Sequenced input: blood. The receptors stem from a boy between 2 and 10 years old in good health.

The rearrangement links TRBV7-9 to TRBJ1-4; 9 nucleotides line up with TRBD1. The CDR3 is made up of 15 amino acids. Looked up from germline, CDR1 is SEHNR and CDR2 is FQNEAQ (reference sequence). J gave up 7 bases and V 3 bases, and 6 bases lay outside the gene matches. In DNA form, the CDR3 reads TGTGCCAGCAGCTTCCCGACAGGGGGGAGTGAAAAACTGTTTTTT. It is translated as CASSFPTGGSEKLFF.

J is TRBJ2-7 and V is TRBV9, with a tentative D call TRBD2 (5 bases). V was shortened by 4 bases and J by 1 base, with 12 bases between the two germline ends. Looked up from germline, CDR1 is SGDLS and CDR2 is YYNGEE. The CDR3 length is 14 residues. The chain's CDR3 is CASSPVSGSYEQYF. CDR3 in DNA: TGTGCCAGCAGCCCGGTTTCGGGGTCCTACGAGCAGTACTTC.

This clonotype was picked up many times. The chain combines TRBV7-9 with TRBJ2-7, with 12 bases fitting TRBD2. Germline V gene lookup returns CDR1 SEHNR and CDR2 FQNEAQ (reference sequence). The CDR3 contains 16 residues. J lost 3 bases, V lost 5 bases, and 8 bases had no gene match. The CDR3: CASSPTGLAGIYEQYF. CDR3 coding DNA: TGTGCCAGCAGCCCAACCGGACTAGCGGGAATCTACGAGCAGTACTTC.

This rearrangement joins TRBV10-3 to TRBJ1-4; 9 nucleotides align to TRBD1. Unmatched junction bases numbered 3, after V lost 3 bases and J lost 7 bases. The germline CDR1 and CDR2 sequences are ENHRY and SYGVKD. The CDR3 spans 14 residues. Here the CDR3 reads CAISEGTGSEKLFF. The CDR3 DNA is TGTGCCATCAGTGAAGGGACAGGGAGTGAAAAACTGTTTTTT.

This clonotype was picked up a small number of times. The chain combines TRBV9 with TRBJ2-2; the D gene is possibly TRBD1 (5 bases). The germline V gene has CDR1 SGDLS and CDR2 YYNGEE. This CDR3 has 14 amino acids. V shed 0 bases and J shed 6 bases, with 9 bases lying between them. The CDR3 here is CASSVAGRPGELFF. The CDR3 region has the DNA TGTGCCAGCAGCGTAGCAGGGCGCCCCGGGGAGCTGTTTTTT.